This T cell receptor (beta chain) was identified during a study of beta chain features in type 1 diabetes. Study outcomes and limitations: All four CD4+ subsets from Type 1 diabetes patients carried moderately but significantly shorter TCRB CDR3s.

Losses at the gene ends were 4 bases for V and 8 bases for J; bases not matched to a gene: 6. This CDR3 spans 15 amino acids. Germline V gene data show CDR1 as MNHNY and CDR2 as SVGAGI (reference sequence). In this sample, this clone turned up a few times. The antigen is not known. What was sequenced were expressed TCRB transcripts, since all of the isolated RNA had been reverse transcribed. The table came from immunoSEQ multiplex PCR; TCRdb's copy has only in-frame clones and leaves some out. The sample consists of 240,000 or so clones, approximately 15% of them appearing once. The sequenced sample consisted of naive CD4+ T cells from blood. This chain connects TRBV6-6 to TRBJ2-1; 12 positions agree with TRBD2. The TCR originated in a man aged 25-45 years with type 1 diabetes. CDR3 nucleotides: TGTGCCAGCAGTTCCCGACTAGCGGGAGATTATGAGCAGTTCTTC. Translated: CASSSRLAGDYEQFF.